Below, 3 T cell receptor beta chains from the same sample are listed, as sequenced in a study of OX40 agonist ivuxolimab in advanced cancers. TCRdb keeps only in-frame clones here, not all; method: immunoSEQ multiplex PCR. The table has 20,000 to 30,000 clones, roughly 93% seen once; the top ten hold approximately 49%. Sequencing was performed on CD4+ or CD8+ T cells sorted from blood, taken in a trial of the OX40 agonist ivuxolimab. These receptors were obtained from an adult with an advanced solid tumor such as melanoma, head and neck, liver or kidney cancer.

The chain employs TRBV25-1 and TRBJ2-1; 8 bases agree with TRBD1. J was trimmed by 1 base and V by 6 bases; bases with no gene match: 5. Germline loops: CDR1 MGHDK, CDR2 SYGVNS. CDR3 size: 15 residues. CDR3 residues: CASSETGVSYNEQFF. CDR3 sequence (DNA): TGTGCCAGCAGCGAGACAGGGGTGTCCTACAATGAGCAGTTCTTC.

In its sample, this clone was seen once. The gene calls are TRBV6-4 and TRBJ2-2; TRBD1 is a possible D gene (6 bases). In germline, CDR1 is MRHNA, CDR2 SNTAGT. The CDR3 sequence is 17 residues long. Trimming removed 3 bases from V and 4 bases from J, with 18 bases in between. The chain's CDR3 is CASSEFYRDFATGELFF. The CDR3 nucleotides read TGTGCCAGCAGTGAATTTTACAGGGATTTCGCCACCGGGGAGCTGTTTTTT.

The chain links TRBV12-2 to TRBJ1-5. TRBV12-2 is a known pseudogene. The CDR3 is made up of 20 amino acids. The chain's CDR3 is CASRNPPRPPEDPDNQPQHF. In DNA, the CDR3 is TGTGCAAGTCGCAATCCCCCCAGACCCCCCGAGGACCCTGACAATCAGCCCCAGCATTTT.